The source of this T cell receptor (beta chain) is a study of T cell repertoires in cytomegalovirus infection. Study-wide results and limits: What dominated the ex vivo response were HLA-C-restricted CMV-specific TCR beta clonotypes.

Trimming took 4 bases from V and 6 from J, leaving 8 bases between them. CDR3 length: 11 residues. Germline V gene data show CDR1 as SQVTM and CDR2 as ANQGSEA. From the reads, TCRdb called clonotypes with MiXCR, one entry per CDR3 protein. The sample records hundreds of thousands of distinct CDR3 sequences, 20% to 25% being singletons. As for this clonotype: The antigen remains undetermined.

Sequenced material: CD8+ T cells from PBMCs. The sequence was obtained from a human donor in good health (CMV status not recorded). Some clones in this sample may be carry-over from other donors' samples. This chain uses TRBV29-1 with TRBJ2-3; no clear D. The CDR3 bases are TGCAGCGTTGGATCTCCGGATACGCAGTATTTT. Its protein is CSVGSPDTQYF.